These T cell receptor beta chains were read from a single sample in a study of blood T cell repertoires in COVID-19. Data came from immunoSEQ multiplex PCR; TCRdb stores just in-frame clones and leaves some out. The table records roughly 150,000 clones, approximately 88% of them present only once. Sequenced material: peripheral blood. The origin of the receptors is an elderly woman with active or convalescent COVID-19. The CDR3 runs from the conserved cysteine through the conserved F or W. Each record gives: V gene, J gene, CDR3 protein.

v_gene: TRBV4-2
j_gene: TRBJ2-3
CDR3aa: CASSPGRGALTDTQYF

v_gene: TRBV4-3
j_gene: TRBJ2-3
CDR3aa: CASSQDVTGFGRGGTDTQYF

v_gene: TRBV23-1
j_gene: TRBJ1-3
CDR3aa: CASSQSGIDYSGNTIYF

v_gene: TRBV4-1
j_gene: TRBJ1-1
CDR3aa: CASSHRSAAFF

v_gene: TRBV7-2
j_gene: TRBJ2-5
CDR3aa: CASSSLGDRGPETQYF

v_gene: TRBV5-1
j_gene: TRBJ1-2
CDR3aa: CASFVGLGELYGYTF

v_gene: TRBV5-6
j_gene: TRBJ1-5
CDR3aa: CASSLRGFQQPQHF

v_gene: TRBV6-1
j_gene: TRBJ2-7
CDR3aa: CASSDGTPVQQYF

v_gene: TRBV19
j_gene: TRBJ2-3
CDR3aa: CASTPGLGQGQLADTQYF

v_gene: TRBV15
j_gene: TRBJ2-7
CDR3aa: CATSFGYEQYF

v_gene: TRBV4-3
j_gene: TRBJ1-1
CDR3aa: CASSQDRRTEAFF

v_gene: TRBV2
j_gene: TRBJ2-7
CDR3aa: CASSEEGGSWYEQYF

v_gene: TRBV9
j_gene: TRBJ1-1
CDR3aa: CASSVRDRWGSEAFF

v_gene: TRBV7-3
j_gene: TRBJ2-3
CDR3aa: CASSLSTDTDTQYF

v_gene: TRBV13
j_gene: TRBJ2-7
CDR3aa: CASSLGRRQGPYEQYF

v_gene: TRBV11-2
j_gene: TRBJ2-5
CDR3aa: CASSPETGVRETQYF

v_gene: TRBV5-6
j_gene: TRBJ2-3
CDR3aa: CASSPGLAGGFGTQYF

v_gene: TRBV5-1
j_gene: TRBJ1-5
CDR3aa: CASSLGSDQPQHF

v_gene: TRBV10-1
j_gene: TRBJ2-7
CDR3aa: CASSESKTGGIYEQYF

v_gene: TRBV10-3
j_gene: TRBJ2-3
CDR3aa: CAIRGQEGDTQYF

v_gene: TRBV6-1
j_gene: TRBJ1-3
CDR3aa: CASSENVGRGIGNTIYF

v_gene: TRBV7-2
j_gene: TRBJ1-2
CDR3aa: CASSPARGLYGYTF

v_gene: TRBV30
j_gene: TRBJ2-7
CDR3aa: CAWSGANPYEQYF

v_gene: TRBV3-1/TRBV3-2
j_gene: TRBJ1-6
CDR3aa: CASSQILSNSPLHF

v_gene: TRBV29-1
j_gene: TRBJ2-5
CDR3aa: CSVDEGGTGRAQYF

v_gene: TRBV2
j_gene: TRBJ1-1
CDR3aa: CASIGGQVIREAFF

v_gene: TRBV4-3
j_gene: TRBJ1-2
CDR3aa: CASSQDLPDGYTF

v_gene: TRBV19
j_gene: TRBJ1-4
CDR3aa: CASSERFRGSNEKLFF

v_gene: TRBV12-5
j_gene: TRBJ1-5
CDR3aa: CASGLDPGQSNQPQHF

v_gene: TRBV2
j_gene: TRBJ1-2
CDR3aa: CASRQGINYGYTF

v_gene: TRBV7-9
j_gene: TRBJ1-2
CDR3aa: CASSLQQGSYGYTF

v_gene: TRBV29-1
j_gene: TRBJ2-7
CDR3aa: CSVVGQGIGEQYF

v_gene: TRBV9
j_gene: TRBJ2-5
CDR3aa: CASSLTDRGLGSGRGETQYF

v_gene: TRBV19
j_gene: TRBJ1-1
CDR3aa: CASSIDWWVGQGSTEAFF

v_gene: TRBV9
j_gene: TRBJ2-3
CDR3aa: CASSVGVSADTQYF

v_gene: TRBV7-9
j_gene: TRBJ2-7
CDR3aa: CASSLGQGISEQYF

v_gene: TRBV6-2/TRBV6-3
j_gene: TRBJ1-2
CDR3aa: CASSVNSGFSYGYTF

v_gene: TRBV9
j_gene: TRBJ2-3
CDR3aa: CASSVGVGGGTDTQYF

v_gene: TRBV5-4
j_gene: TRBJ2-5
CDR3aa: CASSPTAGGQETQYF

v_gene: TRBV27
j_gene: TRBJ1-5
CDR3aa: CASSPRGGSSNQPQHF

v_gene: TRBV19
j_gene: TRBJ2-7
CDR3aa: CASSLRTGISYEQYF

v_gene: TRBV7-2
j_gene: TRBJ1-2
CDR3aa: CASSPGGGRGGDGYTF

v_gene: TRBV10-3
j_gene: TRBJ2-2
CDR3aa: CANGGQNTGELFF

v_gene: TRBV29-1
j_gene: TRBJ1-3
CDR3aa: CSVGSSGNTIYF

v_gene: TRBV6-5
j_gene: TRBJ1-6
CDR3aa: CASKTGLPSPLHF

v_gene: TRBV10-1
j_gene: TRBJ2-7
CDR3aa: CASSERGGLDEQYF

v_gene: TRBV19
j_gene: TRBJ2-3
CDR3aa: CASRLTGVSTDTQYF

v_gene: TRBV11-3
j_gene: TRBJ1-1
CDR3aa: CASSLAGTGRTEAFF

v_gene: TRBV25-1
j_gene: TRBJ2-7
CDR3aa: CASSAQGRGNEQYF